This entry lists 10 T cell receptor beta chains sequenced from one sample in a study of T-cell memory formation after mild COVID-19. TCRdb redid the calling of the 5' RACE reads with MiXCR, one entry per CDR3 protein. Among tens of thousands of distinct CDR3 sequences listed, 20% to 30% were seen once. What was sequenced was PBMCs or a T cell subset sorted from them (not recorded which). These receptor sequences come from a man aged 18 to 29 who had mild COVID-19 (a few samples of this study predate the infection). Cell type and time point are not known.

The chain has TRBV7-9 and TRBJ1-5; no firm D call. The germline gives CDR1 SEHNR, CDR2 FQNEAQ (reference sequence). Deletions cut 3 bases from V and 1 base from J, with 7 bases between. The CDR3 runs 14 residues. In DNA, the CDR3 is TGTGCCAGCAGCTTCTCGGGGAGCAATCAGCCCCAGCATTTT. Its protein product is CASSFSGSNQPQHF.

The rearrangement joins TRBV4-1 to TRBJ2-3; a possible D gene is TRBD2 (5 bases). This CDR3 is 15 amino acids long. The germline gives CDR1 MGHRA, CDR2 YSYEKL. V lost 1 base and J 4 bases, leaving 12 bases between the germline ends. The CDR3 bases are TGCGCCAGCAGCCAAGCAGTGGGCGGGTCAGATACGCAGTATTTT. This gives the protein CASSQAVGGSDTQYF.

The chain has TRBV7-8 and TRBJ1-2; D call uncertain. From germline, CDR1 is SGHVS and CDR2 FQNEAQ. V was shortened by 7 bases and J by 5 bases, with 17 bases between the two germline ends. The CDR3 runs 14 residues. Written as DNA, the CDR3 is TGTGCCAGCACCCTGGCGGCCAGCTTTTATGGCTACACCTTC. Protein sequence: CASTLAASFYGYTF. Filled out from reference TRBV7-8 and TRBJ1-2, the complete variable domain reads GAGVSQSPRYKVAKRGQDVALRCDPISGHVSLFWYQQALGQGPEFLTYFQNEAQLDKSGLPSDRFFAERPEGSVSTLKIQRTQQEDSAVYLCASTLAASFYGYTFGSGTRLTVV.

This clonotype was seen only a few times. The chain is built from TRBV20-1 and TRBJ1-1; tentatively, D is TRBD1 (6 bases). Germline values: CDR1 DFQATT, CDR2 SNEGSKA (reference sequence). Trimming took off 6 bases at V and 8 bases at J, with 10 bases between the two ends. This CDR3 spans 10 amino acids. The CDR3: CSALGTEAFF. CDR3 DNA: TGCAGTGCCCTGGGGACAGAAGCTTTCTTT.

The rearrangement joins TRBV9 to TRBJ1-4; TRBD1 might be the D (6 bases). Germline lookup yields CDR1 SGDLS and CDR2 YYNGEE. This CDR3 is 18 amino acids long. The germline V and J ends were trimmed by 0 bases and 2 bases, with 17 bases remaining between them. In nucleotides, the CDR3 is TGTGCCAGCAGCGTAGAGGGTTGGAGGGGGACGACTAATGAAAAACTGTTTTTT. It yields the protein CASSVEGWRGTTNEKLFF.

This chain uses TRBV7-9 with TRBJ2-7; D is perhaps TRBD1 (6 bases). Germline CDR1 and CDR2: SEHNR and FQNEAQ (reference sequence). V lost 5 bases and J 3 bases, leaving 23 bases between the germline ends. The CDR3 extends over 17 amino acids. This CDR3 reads CASSDRDGWGRFYEQYF. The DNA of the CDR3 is TGTGCCAGCAGCGATCGAGACGGATGGGGGCGCTTCTACGAGCAGTACTTC.

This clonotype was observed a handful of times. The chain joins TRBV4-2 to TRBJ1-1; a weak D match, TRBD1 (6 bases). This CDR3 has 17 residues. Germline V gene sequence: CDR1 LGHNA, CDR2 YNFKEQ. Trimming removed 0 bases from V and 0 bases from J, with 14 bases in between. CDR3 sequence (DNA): TGTGCCAGCAGCCAAGATATGGGGGGCGGAATGAACACTGAAGCTTTCTTT. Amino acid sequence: CASSQDMGGGMNTEAFF.

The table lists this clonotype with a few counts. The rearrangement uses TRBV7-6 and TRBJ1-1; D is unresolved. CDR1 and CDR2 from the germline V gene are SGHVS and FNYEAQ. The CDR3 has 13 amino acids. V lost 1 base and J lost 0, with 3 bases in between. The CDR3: CASSLDLNTEAFF. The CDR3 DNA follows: TGTGCCAGCAGCTTAGATCTGAACACTGAAGCTTTCTTT.

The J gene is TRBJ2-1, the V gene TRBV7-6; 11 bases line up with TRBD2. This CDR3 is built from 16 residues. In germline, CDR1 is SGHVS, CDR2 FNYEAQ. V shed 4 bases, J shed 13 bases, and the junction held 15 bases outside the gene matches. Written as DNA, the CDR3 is TGTGCCAGCAGCTCTGTGACTAGCGGGGCCCTCGGGATTCAGTTCTTC. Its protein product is CASSSVTSGALGIQFF.

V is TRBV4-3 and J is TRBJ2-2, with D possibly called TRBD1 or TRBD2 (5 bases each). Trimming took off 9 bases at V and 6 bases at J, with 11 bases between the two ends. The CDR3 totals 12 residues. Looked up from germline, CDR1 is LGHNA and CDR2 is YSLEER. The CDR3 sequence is CASRGGAGELFF. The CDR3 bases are TGCGCCAGTCGTGGGGGTGCCGGGGAGCTGTTTTTT.